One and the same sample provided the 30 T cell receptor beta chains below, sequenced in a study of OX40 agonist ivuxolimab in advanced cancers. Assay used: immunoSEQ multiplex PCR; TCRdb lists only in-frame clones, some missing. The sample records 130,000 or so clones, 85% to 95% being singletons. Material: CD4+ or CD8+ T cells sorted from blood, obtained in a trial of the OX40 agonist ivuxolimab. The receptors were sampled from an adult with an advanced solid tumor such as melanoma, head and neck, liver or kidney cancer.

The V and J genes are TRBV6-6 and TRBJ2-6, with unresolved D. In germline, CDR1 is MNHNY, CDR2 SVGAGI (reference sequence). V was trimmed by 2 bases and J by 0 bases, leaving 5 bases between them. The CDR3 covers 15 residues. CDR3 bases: TGTGCCAGCAGTTACGGTTCCTCTGGGGCCAACGTCCTGACTTTC. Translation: CASSYGSSGANVLTF.

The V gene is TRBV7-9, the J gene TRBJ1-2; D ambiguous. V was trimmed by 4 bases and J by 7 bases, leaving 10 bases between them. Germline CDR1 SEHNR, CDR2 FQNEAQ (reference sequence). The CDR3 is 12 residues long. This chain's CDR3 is CASSSQQGGYTF. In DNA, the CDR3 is TGTGCCAGCAGCTCGCAACAAGGTGGCTACACCTTC.

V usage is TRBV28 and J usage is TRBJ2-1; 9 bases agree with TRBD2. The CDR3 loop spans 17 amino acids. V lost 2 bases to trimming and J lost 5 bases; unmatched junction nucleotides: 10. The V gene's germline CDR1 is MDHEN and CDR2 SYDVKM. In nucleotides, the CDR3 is TGTGCCAGCAGTTTAGGAGGACTAGCGACAAGCAACAATGAGCAGTTCTTC. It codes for CASSLGGLATSNNEQFF.

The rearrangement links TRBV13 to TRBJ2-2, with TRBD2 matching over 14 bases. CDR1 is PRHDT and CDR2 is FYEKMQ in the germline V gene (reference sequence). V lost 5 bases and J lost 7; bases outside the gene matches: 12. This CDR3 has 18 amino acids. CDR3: CASSQSGLAGGRIGELFF. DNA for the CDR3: TGTGCCAGCAGCCAATCCGGACTAGCGGGGGGCCGAATCGGGGAGCTGTTTTTT.

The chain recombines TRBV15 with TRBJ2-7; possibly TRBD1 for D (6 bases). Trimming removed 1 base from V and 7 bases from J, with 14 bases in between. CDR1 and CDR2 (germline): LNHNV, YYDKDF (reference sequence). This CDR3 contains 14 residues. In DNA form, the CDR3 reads TGTGCCACCAGCAGAGGGGGGCCCCCTAGGGAGCAGTACTTC. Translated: CATSRGGPPREQYF.

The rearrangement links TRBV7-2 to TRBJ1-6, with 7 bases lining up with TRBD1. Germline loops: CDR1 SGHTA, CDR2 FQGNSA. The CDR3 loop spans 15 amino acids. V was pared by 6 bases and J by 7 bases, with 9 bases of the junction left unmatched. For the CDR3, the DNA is TGTGCCAGCAGGGTGAATCGACAGGGAAATTCACCCCTCCACTTT. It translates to CASRVNRQGNSPLHF.

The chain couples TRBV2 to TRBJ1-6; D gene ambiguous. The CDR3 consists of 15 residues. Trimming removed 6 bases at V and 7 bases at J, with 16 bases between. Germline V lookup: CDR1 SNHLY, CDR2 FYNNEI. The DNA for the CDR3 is TGTGCCAGCAGGCCTGTGGACTTGAAGAATTCACCCCTCCACTTT. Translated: CASRPVDLKNSPLHF.

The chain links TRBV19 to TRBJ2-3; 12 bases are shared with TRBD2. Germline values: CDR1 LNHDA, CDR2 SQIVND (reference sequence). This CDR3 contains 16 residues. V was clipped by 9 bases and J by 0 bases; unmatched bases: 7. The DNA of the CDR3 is TGTGCCAGCTTTCCCGGGACTAGCGGGAGCACAGATACGCAGTATTTT. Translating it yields CASFPGTSGSTDTQYF.

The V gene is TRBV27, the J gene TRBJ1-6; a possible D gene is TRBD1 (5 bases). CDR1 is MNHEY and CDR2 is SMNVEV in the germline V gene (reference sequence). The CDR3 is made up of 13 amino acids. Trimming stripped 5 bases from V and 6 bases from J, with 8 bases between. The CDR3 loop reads CASSLRVNSPLHF. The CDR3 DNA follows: TGTGCCAGCAGTCTCAGGGTTAATTCACCCCTCCACTTT.

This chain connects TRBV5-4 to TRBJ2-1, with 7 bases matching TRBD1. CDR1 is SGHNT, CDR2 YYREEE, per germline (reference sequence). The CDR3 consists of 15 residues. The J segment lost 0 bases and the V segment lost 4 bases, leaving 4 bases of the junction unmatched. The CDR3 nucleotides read TGTGCCAGCAGCCTCGACAGGGTCTCCTACAATGAGCAGTTCTTC. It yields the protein CASSLDRVSYNEQFF.

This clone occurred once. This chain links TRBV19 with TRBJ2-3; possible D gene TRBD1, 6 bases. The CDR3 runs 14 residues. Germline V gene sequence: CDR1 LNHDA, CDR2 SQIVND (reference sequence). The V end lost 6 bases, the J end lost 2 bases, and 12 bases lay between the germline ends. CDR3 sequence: CASSPGQNTDTQYF. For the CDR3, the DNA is TGTGCCAGTAGCCCCGGACAGAACACAGATACGCAGTATTTT. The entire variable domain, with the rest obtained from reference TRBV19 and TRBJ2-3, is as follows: DGGITQSPKYLFRKEGQNVTLSCEQNLNHDAMYWYRQDPGQGLRLIYYSQIVNDFQKGDIAEGYSVSREKKESFPLTVTSAQKNPTAFYLCASSPGQNTDTQYFGPGTRLTVL.

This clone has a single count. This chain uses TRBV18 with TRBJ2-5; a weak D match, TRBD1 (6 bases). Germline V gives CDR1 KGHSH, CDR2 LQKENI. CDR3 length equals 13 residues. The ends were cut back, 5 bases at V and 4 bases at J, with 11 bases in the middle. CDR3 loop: CASSSGHLETQYF. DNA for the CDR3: TGTGCCAGCTCATCGGGACACCTAGAGACCCAGTACTTC.

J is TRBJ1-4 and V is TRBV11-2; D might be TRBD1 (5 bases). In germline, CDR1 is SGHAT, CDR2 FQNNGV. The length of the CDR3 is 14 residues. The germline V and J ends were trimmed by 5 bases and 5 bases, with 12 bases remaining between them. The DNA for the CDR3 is TGTGCCAGCAGCGCCGGGACCCAGAATGAAAAACTGTTTTTT. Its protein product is CASSAGTQNEKLFF.

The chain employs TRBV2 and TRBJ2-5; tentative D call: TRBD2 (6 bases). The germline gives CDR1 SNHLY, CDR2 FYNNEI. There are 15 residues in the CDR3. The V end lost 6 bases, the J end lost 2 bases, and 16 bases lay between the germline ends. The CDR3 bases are TGTGCCAGCAGCGCGGGGACGGCTATACAAGAGACCCAGTACTTC. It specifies CASSAGTAIQETQYF.

The CDR3 region is CASSRHLPGRGTEAFF. CDR3 DNA: TGTGCCAGCAGCCGGCACCTTCCCGGCCGGGGGACTGAAGCTTTCTTT. This sequence joins TRBV7-2 and TRBJ1-1; a possible D gene is TRBD1 (5 bases). The CDR3 has 16 residues. Trimming cost V 5 bases and J 5 bases, with 21 bases left between them. The V gene's germline CDR1 is SGHTA and CDR2 FQGNSA.

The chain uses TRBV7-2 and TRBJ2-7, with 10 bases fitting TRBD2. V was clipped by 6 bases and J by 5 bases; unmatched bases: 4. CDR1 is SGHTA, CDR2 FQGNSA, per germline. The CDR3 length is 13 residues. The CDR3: CASRLAGVDEQYF. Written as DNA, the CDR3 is TGTGCCAGCAGGCTAGCGGGAGTTGACGAGCAGTACTTC.

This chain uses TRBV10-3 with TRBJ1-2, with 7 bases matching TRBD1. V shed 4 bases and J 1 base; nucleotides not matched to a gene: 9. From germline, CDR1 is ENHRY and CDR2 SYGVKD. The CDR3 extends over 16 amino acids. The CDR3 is CAISGPSTGNNYGYTF. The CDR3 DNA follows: TGTGCCATCAGTGGCCCTTCGACAGGGAATAACTATGGCTACACCTTC.

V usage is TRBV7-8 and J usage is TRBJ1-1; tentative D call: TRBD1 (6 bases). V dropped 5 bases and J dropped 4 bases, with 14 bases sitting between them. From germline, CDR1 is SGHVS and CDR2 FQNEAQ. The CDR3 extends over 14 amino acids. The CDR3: CASSPTGGLTEAFF. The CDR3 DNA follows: TGTGCCAGCAGCCCCACGGGGGGCCTCACTGAAGCTTTCTTT.

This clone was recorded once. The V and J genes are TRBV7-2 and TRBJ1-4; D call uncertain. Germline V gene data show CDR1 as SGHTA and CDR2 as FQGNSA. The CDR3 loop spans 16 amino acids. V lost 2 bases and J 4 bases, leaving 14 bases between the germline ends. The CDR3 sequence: CASSLKYRELNEKLFF. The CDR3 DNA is TGTGCCAGCAGCTTAAAGTACCGGGAGCTTAATGAAAAACTGTTTTTT. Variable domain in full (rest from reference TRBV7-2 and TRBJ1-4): GAGVSQSPSNKVTEKGKDVELRCDPISGHTALYWYRQSLGQGLEFLIYFQGNSAPDKSGLPSDRFSAERTGGSVSTLTIQRTQQEDSAVYLCASSLKYRELNEKLFFGSGTQLSVL.

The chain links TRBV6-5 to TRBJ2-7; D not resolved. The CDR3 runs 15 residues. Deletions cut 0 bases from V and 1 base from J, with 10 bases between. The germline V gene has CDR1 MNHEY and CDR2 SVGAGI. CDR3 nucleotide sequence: TGTGCCAGCAGTTACTCGAAGAGGTTTTCCTACGAGCAGTACTTC. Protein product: CASSYSKRFSYEQYF.

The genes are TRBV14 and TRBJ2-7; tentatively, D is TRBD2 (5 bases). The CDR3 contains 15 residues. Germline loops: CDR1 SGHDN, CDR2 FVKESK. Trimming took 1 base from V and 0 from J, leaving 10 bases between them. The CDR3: CASSQGEGSSYEQYF. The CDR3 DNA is TGTGCCAGCAGCCAAGGCGAGGGCAGCTCCTACGAGCAGTACTTC.

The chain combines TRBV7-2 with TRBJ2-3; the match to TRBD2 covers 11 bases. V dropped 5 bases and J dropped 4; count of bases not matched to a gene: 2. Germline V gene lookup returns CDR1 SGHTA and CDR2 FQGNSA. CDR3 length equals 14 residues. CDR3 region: CASSPGLAADTQYF. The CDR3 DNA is TGTGCCAGCAGCCCGGGACTAGCGGCAGATACGCAGTATTTT.

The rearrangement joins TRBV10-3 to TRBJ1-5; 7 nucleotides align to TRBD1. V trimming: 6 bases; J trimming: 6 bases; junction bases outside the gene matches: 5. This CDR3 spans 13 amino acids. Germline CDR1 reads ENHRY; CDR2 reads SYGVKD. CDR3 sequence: CAIRDQGGQPQHF. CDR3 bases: TGTGCCATCAGGGACCAGGGGGGTCAGCCCCAGCATTTT.

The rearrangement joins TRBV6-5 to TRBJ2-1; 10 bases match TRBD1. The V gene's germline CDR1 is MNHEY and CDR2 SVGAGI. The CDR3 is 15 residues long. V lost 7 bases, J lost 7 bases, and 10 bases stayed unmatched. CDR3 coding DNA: TGTGCCAGCATTCAGACAGGGGGCGGAAATAATGAGCAGTTCTTC. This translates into CASIQTGGGNNEQFF.

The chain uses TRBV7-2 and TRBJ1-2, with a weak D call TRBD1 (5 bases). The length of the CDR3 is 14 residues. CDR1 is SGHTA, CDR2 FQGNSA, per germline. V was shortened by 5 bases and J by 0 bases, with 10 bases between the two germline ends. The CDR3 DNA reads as TGTGCCAGCAGCCCAGGGTATGCTAACTATGGCTACACCTTC. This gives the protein CASSPGYANYGYTF.

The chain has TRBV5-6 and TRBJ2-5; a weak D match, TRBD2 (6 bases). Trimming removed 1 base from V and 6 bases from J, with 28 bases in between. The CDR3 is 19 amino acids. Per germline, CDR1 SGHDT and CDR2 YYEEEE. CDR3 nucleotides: TGTGCCAGCAGCTTGCTTCTCGGGTTAGGAAGTTGGGGGGAAAAGACCCAGTACTTC. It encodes CASSLLLGLGSWGEKTQYF.

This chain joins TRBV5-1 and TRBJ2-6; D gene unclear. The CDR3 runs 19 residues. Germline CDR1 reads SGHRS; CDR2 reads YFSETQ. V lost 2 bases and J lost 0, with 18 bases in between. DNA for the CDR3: TGCGCCAGCAGCTTTGGTGTTGTGGGCAGCACCTCTGGGGCCAACGTCCTGACTTTC. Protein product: CASSFGVVGSTSGANVLTF.

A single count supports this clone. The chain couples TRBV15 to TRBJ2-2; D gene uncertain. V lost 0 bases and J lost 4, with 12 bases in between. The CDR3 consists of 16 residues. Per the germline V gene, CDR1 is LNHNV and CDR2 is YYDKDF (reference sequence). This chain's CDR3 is CATSRDRLIPTGELFF. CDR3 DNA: TGTGCCACCAGCAGAGATCGACTCATCCCCACCGGGGAGCTGTTTTTT.

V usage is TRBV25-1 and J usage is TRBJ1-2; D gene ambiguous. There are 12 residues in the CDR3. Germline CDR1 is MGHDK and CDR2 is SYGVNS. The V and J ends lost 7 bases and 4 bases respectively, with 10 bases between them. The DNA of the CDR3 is TGTGCCAGCAACAGAGCAGGCTATGGCTACACCTTC. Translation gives CASNRAGYGYTF.

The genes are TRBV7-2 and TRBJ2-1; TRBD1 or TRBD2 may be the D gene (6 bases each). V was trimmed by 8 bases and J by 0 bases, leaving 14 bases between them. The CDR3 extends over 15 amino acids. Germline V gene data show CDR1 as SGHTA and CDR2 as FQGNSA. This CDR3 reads CASVAVGGSYNEQFF. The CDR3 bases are TGTGCCAGCGTAGCGGTAGGGGGCTCCTACAATGAGCAGTTCTTC.